A selection of T cell receptor beta chains follows, all from one sample in a study of shared clonotypes between healthy human individuals. Method: immunoSEQ multiplex PCR; TCRdb's copy keeps in-frame clones and lacks some. The table lists approximately 2.1 million clones, approximately 95% of them singletons. Sequenced sample: naive CD4+ T cells from PBMCs. These receptors were obtained from a man between 18 and 35 years old in good health. Some clones in this sample may be carry-over from other donors' samples. Both conserved end residues are part of each CDR3.

j_call v_call cdr3_aa
TRBJ2-3 TRBV30 CAWQPGTSVSDTQYF
TRBJ2-2 TRBV5-1 CASSLTGGGSGELFF
TRBJ2-2 TRBV9 CASSVGTGRAEGELFF
TRBJ2-3 TRBV19 CASSIVTSSTDTQYF
TRBJ2-1 TRBV5-1 CASSHTGTRIYEQFF
TRBJ2-2 TRBV7-9 CASSLKGSGLNTGELFF
TRBJ1-4 TRBV19 CASRGRTNEKLFF
TRBJ2-3 TRBV4-1 CASSRHSGSTDTQYF
. TRBV5-1 CASSSEDISYEQYF
TRBJ1-2 TRBV27 CASSHRDRGRDGYTF
TRBJ2-7 TRBV14 CASSLRQGARGEQYF
TRBJ2-1 TRBV11-3 CASSLESASYNEQFF
TRBJ2-5 TRBV19 CASSLGTAQETQYF
TRBJ2-7 TRBV7-6 CASSFGQSYEQYF
TRBJ1-5 TRBV12-2 CASRLVWERASNQPQHF
TRBJ2-7 TRBV5-1 CASRPGYNPYEQYF
TRBJ1-1 TRBV9 CASRGNTEAFF
TRBJ2-5 TRBV4-1 CASSQGAGLETQYF
TRBJ2-3 TRBV28 CASSSAGASIRTDTQYF
TRBJ2-4 TRBV7-2 CASSLMGTGVNIQYF
TRBJ2-1 TRBV18 CASSPILTSGSYNEQFF
TRBJ2-7 TRBV15 CATSIEGAYEQYF
TRBJ2-5 TRBV28 CASSSPGGLETQYF
TRBJ2-4 TRBV6-1 CAGRDSKGNIQYF
TRBJ2-5 TRBV28 CASSLLRQGGTQYF
TRBJ2-7 TRBV6-5 CASIMSGTGGGEQYF
TRBJ2-7 TRBV25-1 CASSTSRQGAYEQYF
TRBJ2-1 TRBV4-3 CASSQERTPWTYNEQFF
TRBJ2-3 TRBV7-3 CASSLGFREGTDTQYF
TRBJ1-4 TRBV7-9 CAAIGTDSTNEKLFF
TRBJ1-5 TRBV29-1 CSAVYSNQPQHF
TRBJ2-1 TRBV28 CASSLLRELFF
TRBJ1-4 TRBV28 CASSLPGQGPEKLFF
TRBJ2-3 TRBV5-1 CASSLAGTSGPTDTQYF
TRBJ2-1 TRBV5-4 CASSLLPGTYNEQFF
TRBJ2-7 TRBV11-1 CASSASSYEQYF
TRBJ2-6 TRBV28 CASTGGRAGANVLTF
TRBJ1-1 TRBV5-8 CASSLAGSVTEAFF
TRBJ2-5 TRBV7-6 CASSLSPARGLAGGGQETQYF
TRBJ1-3 TRBV10-3 CAISERWVNSGNTIYF
TRBJ1-1 TRBV5-1 CASSQTGTGAEAFF
TRBJ1-2 TRBV9 CASSPTGGVGYGYTF
TRBJ2-1 TRBV9 CASSYEKTSRGYNEQFF
TRBJ1-5 TRBV30 CAWSREEQPQHF
TRBJ1-1 TRBV9 CASSVAVTSNTEAFF
TRBJ2-3 TRBV7-8 CASSRDRGTDTQYF
TRBJ2-5 TRBV15 CATSRDRLAGAETQYF
TRBJ2-5 TRBV7-2 CASSFLRETQYF
TRBJ2-7 TRBV28 CASSNMGAQTYEQYF
TRBJ1-1 TRBV2 CASSGEGSGTEAFF
TRBJ2-3 TRBV29-1 CSVPGTSGRADADTQYF